This TCR beta chain was observed in a study of vaccination effects on CD4 cells after COVID-19. Expansion with viral peptide pools was applied to antigen-specific CD4+ T cells by the ViraFEST assay prior to sequencing. Cultured cells yielded isolated CD4+ T cells after 10 days. Worth noting for this clone: The antigen is undetermined.

With V trimmed by 7 bases and J by 5 bases, 14 bases remained unmatched. Per germline, CDR1 WSHSY and CDR2 SAAADI. This CDR3 spans 16 amino acids. TCRdb keeps only in-frame clones here, not all; method: immunoSEQ multiplex PCR. Seen here are tens of thousands of clones, roughly 80% observed once, and the top ten hold roughly 1.7%. The sample consisted of CD4+ T cells from PBMCs cultured with HCoV-229E spike peptides, taken before COVID-19 vaccination. The chain carries TRBV10-2 and TRBJ1-1, with 9 nucleotides matching TRBD1. The source of this sequence is a human donor who received a COVID-19 vaccine. The CDR3 DNA sequence: TGCGCCAGCATAGACGGGGGACAGGGCTTGGGGACTGAAGCTTTCTTT. This gives the protein CASIDGGQGLGTEAFF.